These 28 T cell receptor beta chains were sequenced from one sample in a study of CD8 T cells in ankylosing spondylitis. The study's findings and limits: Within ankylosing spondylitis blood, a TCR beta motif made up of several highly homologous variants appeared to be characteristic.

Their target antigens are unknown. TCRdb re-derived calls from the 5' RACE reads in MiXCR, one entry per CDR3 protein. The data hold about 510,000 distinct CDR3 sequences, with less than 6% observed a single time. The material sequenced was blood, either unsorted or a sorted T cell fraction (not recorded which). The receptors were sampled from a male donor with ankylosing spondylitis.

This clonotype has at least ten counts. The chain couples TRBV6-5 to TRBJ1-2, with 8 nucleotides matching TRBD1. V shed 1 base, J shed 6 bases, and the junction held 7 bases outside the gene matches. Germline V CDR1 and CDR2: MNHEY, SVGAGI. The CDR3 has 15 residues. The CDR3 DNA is TGTGCCAGCAGTTACTTTGGACAGGGAAAACATGGCTACACCTTC. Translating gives CASSYFGQGKHGYTF.

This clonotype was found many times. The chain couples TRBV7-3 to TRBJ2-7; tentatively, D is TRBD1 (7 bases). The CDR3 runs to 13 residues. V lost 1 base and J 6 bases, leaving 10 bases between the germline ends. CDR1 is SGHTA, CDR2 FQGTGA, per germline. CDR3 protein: CASSLNQGGEQYF. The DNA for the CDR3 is TGTGCCAGCAGCTTAAATCAGGGGGGCGAGCAGTACTTC. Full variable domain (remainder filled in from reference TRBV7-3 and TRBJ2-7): GAGVSQTPSNKVTEKGKYVELRCDPISGHTALYWYRQSLGQGPEFLIYFQGTGAADDSGLPNDRFFAVRPEGSVSTLKIQRTERGDSAVYLCASSLNQGGEQYFGPGTRLTVT.

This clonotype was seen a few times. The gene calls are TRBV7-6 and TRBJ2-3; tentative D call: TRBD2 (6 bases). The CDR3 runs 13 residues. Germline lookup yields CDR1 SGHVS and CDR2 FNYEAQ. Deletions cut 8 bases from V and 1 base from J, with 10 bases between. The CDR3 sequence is CASPWEGTDTQYF. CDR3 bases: TGTGCCAGCCCCTGGGAGGGCACAGATACGCAGTATTTT.

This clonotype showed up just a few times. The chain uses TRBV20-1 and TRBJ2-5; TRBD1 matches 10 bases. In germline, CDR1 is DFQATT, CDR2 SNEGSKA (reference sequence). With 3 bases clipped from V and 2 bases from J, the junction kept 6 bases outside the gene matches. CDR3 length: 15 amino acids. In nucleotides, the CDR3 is TGCAGTGCTAGTCCGGGACAGGGGCCACAAGAGACCCAGTACTTC. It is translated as CSASPGQGPQETQYF.

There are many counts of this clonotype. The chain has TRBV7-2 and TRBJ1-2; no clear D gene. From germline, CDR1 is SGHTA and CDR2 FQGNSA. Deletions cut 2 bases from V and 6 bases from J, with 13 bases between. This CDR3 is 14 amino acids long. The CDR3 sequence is CASSLSSGRDGYTF. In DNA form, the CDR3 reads TGTGCCAGCAGCTTATCCTCGGGGAGGGATGGCTACACCTTC.

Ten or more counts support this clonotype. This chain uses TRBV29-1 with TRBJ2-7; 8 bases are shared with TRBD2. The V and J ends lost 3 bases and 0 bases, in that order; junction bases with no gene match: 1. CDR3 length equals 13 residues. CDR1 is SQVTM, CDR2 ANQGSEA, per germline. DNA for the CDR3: TGCAGCGTTGATAGCGGGACCTCCTACGAGCAGTACTTC. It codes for CSVDSGTSYEQYF.

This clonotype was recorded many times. The CDR3 coding sequence is TGTGCCAGCAGTCGTAGGGGTTCACTCGGTGGGGCAACTAATGAAAAACTGTTTTTT. Amino acids: CASSRRGSLGGATNEKLFF. The gene calls are TRBV27 and TRBJ1-4; possible D gene TRBD1, 5 bases. The CDR3 runs to 19 residues. Germline V gene sequence: CDR1 MNHEY, CDR2 SMNVEV (reference sequence). Trimming cost V 5 bases and J 0 bases, with 22 bases left between them.

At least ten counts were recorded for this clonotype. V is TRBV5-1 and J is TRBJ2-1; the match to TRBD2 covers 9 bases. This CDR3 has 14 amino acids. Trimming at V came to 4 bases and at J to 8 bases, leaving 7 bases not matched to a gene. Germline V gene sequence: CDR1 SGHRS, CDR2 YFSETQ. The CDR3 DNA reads TGCGCCAGCAGCCGTGGGACTAGCATAGATGAGCAGTTCTTC. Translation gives CASSRGTSIDEQFF.

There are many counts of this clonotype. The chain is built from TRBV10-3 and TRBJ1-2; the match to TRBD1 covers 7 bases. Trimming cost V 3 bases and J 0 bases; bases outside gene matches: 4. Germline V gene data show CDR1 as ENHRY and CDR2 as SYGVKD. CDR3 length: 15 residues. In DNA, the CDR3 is TGTGCCATCAGTGAAAACAGGGGAGCTAACTATGGCTACACCTTC. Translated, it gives CAISENRGANYGYTF.

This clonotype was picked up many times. The CDR3 sequence is CASSLDGGYQPQHF. CDR3 DNA: TGTGCCAGCAGCTTAGACGGGGGCTATCAGCCCCAGCATTTT. The gene calls are TRBV9 and TRBJ1-5; a possible D gene is TRBD1 (6 bases). Germline values: CDR1 SGDLS, CDR2 YYNGEE. V lost 4 bases and J lost 5, with 13 bases in between. The CDR3 is 14 residues long.

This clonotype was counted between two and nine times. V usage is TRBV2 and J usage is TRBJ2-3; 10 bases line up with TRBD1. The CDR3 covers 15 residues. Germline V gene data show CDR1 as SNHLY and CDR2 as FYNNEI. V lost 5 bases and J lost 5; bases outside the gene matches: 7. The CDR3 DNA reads TGTGCCAGCAGTCCCGGACAGGGGGGGGGAGATACGCAGTATTTT. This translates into CASSPGQGGGDTQYF.

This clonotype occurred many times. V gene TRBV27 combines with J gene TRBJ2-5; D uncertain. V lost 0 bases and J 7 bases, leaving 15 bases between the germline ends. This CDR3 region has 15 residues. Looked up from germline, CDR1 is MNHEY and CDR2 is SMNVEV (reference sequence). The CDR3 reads CASSLSVVASGTQYF. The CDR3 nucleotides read TGTGCCAGCAGTTTATCTGTTGTAGCATCGGGGACCCAGTACTTC.

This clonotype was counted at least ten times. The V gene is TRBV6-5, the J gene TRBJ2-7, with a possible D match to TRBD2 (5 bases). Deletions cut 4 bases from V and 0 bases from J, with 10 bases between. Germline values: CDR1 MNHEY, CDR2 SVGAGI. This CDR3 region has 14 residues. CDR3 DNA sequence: TGTGCCAGCAGTTCCAGCGGATACTCCTACGAGCAGTACTTC. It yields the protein CASSSSGYSYEQYF.

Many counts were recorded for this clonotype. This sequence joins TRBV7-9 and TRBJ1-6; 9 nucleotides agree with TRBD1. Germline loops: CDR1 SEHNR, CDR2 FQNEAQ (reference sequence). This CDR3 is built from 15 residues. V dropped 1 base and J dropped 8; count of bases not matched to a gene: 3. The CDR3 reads CASSLEGTGYSPLHF. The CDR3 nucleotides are TGTGCCAGCAGCTTAGAAGGGACAGGGTATTCACCCCTCCACTTT. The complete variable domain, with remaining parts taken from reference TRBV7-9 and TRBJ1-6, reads DTGVSQNPRHKITKRGQNVTFRCDPISEHNRLYWYRQTLGQGPEFLTYFQNEAQLEKSRLLSDRFSAERPKGSFSTLEIQRTEQGDSAMYLCASSLEGTGYSPLHFGNGTRLTVT.

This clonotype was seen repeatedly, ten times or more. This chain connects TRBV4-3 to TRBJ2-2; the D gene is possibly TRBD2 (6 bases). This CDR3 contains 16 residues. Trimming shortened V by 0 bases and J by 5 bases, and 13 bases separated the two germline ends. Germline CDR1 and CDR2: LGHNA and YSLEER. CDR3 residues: CASSQDKGRETGELFF. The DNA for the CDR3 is TGCGCCAGCAGCCAAGATAAAGGGCGGGAAACCGGGGAGCTGTTTTTT.

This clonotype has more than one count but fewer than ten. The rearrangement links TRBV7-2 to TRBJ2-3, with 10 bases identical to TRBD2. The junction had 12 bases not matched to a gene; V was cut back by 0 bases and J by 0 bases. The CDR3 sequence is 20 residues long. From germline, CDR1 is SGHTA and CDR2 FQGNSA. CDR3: CASSLAPRSPAGGSTDTQYF. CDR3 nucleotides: TGTGCCAGCAGCTTAGCCCCCCGGTCCCCAGCGGGGGGGAGCACAGATACGCAGTATTTT.

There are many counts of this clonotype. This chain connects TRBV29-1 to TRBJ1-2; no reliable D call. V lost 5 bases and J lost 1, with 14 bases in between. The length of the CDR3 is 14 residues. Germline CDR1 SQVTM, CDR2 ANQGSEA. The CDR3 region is CSVQRDRDNYGYTF. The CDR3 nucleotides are TGCAGCGTTCAAAGGGATAGGGATAACTATGGCTACACCTTC.

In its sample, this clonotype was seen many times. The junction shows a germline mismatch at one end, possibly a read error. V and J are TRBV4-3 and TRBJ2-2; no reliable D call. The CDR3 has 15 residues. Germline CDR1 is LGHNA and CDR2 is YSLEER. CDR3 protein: CASSQGTPNAGELFF. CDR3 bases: TGCGCCAGTAGCCAAGGAACCCCCAACGCCGGGGAGCTGTTTTTT.

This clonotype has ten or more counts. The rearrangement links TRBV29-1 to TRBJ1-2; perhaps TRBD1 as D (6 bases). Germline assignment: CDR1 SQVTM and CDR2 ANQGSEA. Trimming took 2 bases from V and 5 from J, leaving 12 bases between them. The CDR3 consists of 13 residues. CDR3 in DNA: TGCAGCGTTGAAAACAGGGCCGGTTATGGCTACACCTTC. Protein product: CSVENRAGYGYTF.

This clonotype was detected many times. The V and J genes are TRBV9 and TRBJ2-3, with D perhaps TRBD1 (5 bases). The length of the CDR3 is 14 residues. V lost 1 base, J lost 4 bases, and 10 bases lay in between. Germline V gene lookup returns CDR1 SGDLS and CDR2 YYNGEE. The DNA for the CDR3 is TGTGCCAGCAGCGTATATGAAGGGGCAGATACGCAGTATTTT. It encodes CASSVYEGADTQYF.

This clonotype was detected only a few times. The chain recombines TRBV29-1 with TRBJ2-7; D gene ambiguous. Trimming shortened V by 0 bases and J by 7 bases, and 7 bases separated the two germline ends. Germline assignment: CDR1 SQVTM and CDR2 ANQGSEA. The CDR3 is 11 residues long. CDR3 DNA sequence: TGCAGCGTTGAAGATCAAGGGGAGCAGTACTTC. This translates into CSVEDQGEQYF.

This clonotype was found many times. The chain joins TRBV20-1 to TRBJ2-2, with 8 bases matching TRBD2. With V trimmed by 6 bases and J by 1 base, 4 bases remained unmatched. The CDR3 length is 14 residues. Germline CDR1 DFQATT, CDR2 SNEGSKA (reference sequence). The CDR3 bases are TGCAGTGCCTTAGCGGGGAAGAACACCGGGGAGCTGTTTTTT. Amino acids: CSALAGKNTGELFF.

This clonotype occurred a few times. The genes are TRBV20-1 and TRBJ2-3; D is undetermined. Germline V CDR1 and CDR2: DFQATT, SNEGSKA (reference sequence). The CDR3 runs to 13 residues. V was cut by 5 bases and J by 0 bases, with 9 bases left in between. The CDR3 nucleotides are TGCAGTGCTCGTAACCCTAGCACAGATACGCAGTATTTT. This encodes CSARNPSTDTQYF.

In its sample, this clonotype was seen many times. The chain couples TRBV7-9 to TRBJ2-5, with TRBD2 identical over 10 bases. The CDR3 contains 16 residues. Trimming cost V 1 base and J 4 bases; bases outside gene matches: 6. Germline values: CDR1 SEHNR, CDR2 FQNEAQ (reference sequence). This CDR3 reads CASSLGRTSGGETQYF. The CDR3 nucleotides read TGTGCCAGCAGCTTAGGACGGACTAGCGGAGGAGAGACCCAGTACTTC.

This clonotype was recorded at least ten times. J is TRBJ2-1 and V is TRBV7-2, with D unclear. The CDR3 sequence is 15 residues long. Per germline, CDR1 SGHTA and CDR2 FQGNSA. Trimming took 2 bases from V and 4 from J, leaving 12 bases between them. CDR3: CASSLSPAVYNEQFF. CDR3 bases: TGTGCCAGCAGCTTATCTCCAGCAGTTTACAATGAGCAGTTCTTC.

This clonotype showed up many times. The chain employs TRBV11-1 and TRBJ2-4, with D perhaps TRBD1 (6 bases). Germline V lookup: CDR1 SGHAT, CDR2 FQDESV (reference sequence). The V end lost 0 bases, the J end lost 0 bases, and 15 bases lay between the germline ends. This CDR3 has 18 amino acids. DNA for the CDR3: TGTGCCAGCAGCTTAGCCGGGCGCCAGGGGTTAGCCAAAAACATTCAGTACTTC. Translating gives CASSLAGRQGLAKNIQYF.

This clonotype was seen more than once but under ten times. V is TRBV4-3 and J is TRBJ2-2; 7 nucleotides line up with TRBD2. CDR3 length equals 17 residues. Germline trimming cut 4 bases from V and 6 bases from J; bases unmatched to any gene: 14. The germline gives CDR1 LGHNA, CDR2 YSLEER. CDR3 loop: CASSRGSAGNGPGELFF. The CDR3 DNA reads TGCGCCAGCAGCCGTGGATCAGCGGGAAATGGGCCCGGGGAGCTGTTTTTT.

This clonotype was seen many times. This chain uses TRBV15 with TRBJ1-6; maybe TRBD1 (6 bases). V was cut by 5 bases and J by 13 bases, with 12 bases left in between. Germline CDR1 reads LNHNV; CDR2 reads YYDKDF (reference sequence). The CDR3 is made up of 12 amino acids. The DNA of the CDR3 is TGTGCCACCAGCGATCAGGGGCCGCCCCTCCACTTT. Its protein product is CATSDQGPPLHF.